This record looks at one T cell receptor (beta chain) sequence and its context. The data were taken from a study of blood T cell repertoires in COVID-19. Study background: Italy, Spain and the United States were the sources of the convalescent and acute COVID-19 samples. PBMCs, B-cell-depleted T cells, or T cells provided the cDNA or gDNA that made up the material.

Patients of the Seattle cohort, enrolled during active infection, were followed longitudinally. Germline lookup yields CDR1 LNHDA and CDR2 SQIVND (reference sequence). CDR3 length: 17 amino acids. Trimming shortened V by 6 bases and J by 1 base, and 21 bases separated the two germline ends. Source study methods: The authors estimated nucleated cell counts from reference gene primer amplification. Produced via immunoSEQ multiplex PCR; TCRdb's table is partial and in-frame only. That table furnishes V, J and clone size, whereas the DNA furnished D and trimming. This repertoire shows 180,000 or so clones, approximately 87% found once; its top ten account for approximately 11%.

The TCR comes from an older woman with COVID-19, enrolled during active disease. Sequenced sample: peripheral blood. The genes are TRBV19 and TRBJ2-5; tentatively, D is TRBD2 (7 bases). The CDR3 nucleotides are TGTGCCAGTAGCCCCCGGGGGGCCGGGAGCCTCCAAGAGACCCAGTACTTC. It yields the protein CASSPRGAGSLQETQYF.